This T cell receptor beta chain emerged from a study of OX40 agonist ivuxolimab in advanced cancers. Trimming removed 5 bases from V and 1 base from J; junction bases left unmatched: 4. The CDR3 extends over 15 amino acids. Looked up from germline, CDR1 is MDHEN and CDR2 is SYDVKM. This table comes from immunoSEQ multiplex PCR, and its TCRdb copy is limited to in-frame clones, with some not included. Among just under 85,000 clones, roughly 85% were seen once, and the ten largest hold 0.75% to 0.85%. Study-level points and caveats: At 0.1 to 3.0 mg/kg, clonal expansion of CD4+ and CD8+ blood T cells had occurred by week 6. Certain nonresponders additionally had low normalized T-cell clonal expansion.

Points on this clone: Its target is unknown.

Autoimmune disease history or systemic immunosuppression led to patients being barred. This receptor was identified in an adult with an advanced solid tumor such as melanoma, head and neck, liver or kidney cancer. The sequenced sample was CD4+ or CD8+ T cells sorted from blood, obtained in a trial of the OX40 agonist ivuxolimab. V gene TRBV28 combines with J gene TRBJ2-4, with 8 nucleotides matching TRBD1. DNA of the CDR3: TGTGCCAGCAGTGTGCAGGGGGCCGCCAAAAACATTCAGTACTTC. Its translation is CASSVQGAAKNIQYF. The full variable domain, in which reference TRBV28 and TRBJ2-4 provide the parts outside the CDR3, is DVKVTQSSRYLVKRTGEKVFLECVQDMDHENMFWYRQDPGLGLRLIYFSYDVKMKEKGDIPEGYSVSREKKERFSLILESASTNQTSMYLCASSVQGAAKNIQYFGAGTRLSVL.